In its sample, the clone carrying this T cell receptor beta chain was seen many times. Its target is unknown. The library protocol tagged individual cDNA molecules with unique molecular identifiers. TCRdb ran MiXCR on the 5' RACE reads and lists one entry per CDR3 protein. The top ten clones hold approximately 1% of a sample with 65,000 to 80,000 distinct CDR3 sequences, over 10% of them seen once. The CDR3 is 15 residues long. CDR1 and CDR2 from the germline V gene are LGHNA and YSLEER. Trimming removed 4 bases at V and 5 bases at J, with 17 bases between. These data originate in a study of early T cells in non-severe SARS-CoV-2 infection. Turning to the study itself: RNA in bulk from unsorted whole blood was sequenced, and chains were unpaired.

General study points: Missing private and CD4 specificities, VDJdb matching favored anti-spike CD8 responses.

This sequence joins TRBV4-3 and TRBJ1-1; weak D call: TRBD1 (6 bases). The sequence was obtained from an adult who was a healthcare worker with PCR-confirmed SARS-CoV-2 infection or an uninfected control (not recorded which). Sequenced: whole blood. This CDR3 reads CASSREAGQSTEAFF. The DNA for the CDR3 is TGCGCCAGCAGCCGCGAAGCCGGACAGTCGACTGAAGCTTTCTTT.